This TCR beta chain was recorded in a study of early T cells in non-severe SARS-CoV-2 infection. Study information: Sequencing input comprised bulk RNA from unsorted whole blood; chain pairing was not available. Broader study findings: Comparison of clonotypes with VDJdb favored anti-spike CD8 responses while missing private and CD4 specificities.

The trim removed 0 bases at V and 8 bases at J, leaving 11 bases unmatched. The CDR3 sequence is 18 residues long. Looked up from germline, CDR1 is MGHRA and CDR2 is YSYEKL. This clonotype showed up many times. Its antigen is not identified. Researchers tagged individual cDNA molecules with unique molecular identifiers. TCRdb recomputed calls from the 5' RACE reads with MiXCR, one row per CDR3 protein. The data contain 40,000 or so distinct CDR3 sequences, less than 7% of them singletons. The sample here was whole blood, taken at baseline. V is TRBV4-1 and J is TRBJ2-1, with 12 positions matching TRBD2. This receptor was identified in an adult who was a healthcare worker with PCR-confirmed SARS-CoV-2 infection or an uninfected control (not recorded which). In DNA, the CDR3 is TGCGCCAGCAGCCAAGATAAAGGACTAGCGGGATTGAGCGATGAGCAGTTCTTC. This gives the protein CASSQDKGLAGLSDEQFF.